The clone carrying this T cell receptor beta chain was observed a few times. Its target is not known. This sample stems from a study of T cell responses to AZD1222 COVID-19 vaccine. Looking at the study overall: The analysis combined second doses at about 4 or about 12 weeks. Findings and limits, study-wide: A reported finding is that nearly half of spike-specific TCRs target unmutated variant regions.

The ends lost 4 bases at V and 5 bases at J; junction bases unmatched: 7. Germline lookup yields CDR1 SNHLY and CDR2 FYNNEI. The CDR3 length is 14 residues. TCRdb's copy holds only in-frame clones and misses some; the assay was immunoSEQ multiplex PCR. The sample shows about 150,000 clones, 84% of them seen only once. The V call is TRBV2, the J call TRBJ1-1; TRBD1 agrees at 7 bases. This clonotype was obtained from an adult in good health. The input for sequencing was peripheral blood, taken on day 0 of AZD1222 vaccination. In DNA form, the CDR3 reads TGTGCCAGCAGTGTGACAGGGATAGGAACTGAAGCTTTCTTT. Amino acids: CASSVTGIGTEAFF.